Here is one T cell receptor beta chain with its context. V was clipped by 5 bases and J by 0 bases, with 8 bases between them. Per the germline V gene, CDR1 is SEHNR and CDR2 is FQNEAQ (reference sequence). The CDR3 contains 14 residues. Study processing details: Amplification of reference gene primers provided the estimated nucleated cell counts. Using immunoSEQ multiplex PCR, the repertoire was profiled, and TCRdb retains in-frame clones only, with some absent. Clone size and V and J calls were adopted from that table, with D and trimming inferred from the DNA. The profile shows 200,000 to 250,000 clones, about 87% of them singletons. This entry comes from a study of blood T cell repertoires in COVID-19. Cohort assignment relied on participant-reported clinical history.

V usage is TRBV7-9 and J usage is TRBJ2-1; D gene ambiguous. Sequenced: PBMCs or T cells enriched from blood (not recorded which). The source is a man aged 45 to 65 who had been exposed to COVID-19. CDR3 residues: CASSRGSSYNEQFF. CDR3 bases: TGTGCCAGCAGCCGAGGATCCTCCTACAATGAGCAGTTCTTC.